The T cell receptor beta chain under discussion was sequenced for a study of CD8 T cells in Susac syndrome. Study details: Active disease was present in about 6 of the sequenced Susac syndrome patients, and remission in under 10. Study-wide results and caveats: CD8+ clonal expansion in Susac peaked in TEMRA cells and active patients.

It was negative isolation that provided the CD8+ and CD4+ T cells, whereas TEMRA cells were enriched by FACS. Of note for this clonotype: Its target is not known.

With random hexamers, reverse transcription was performed on about 0.5 to 1 ug of RNA. Across 54 Vbeta and 13 Jbeta, TCR beta CDR3 was amplified with immunoSEQ multiplex PCR. TCRdb recomputed calls from the immunoSEQ multiplex PCR reads with MiXCR, one row per CDR3 protein. This table has some 140,000 distinct CDR3 sequences, 95% appearing once. Trimming removed 1 base from V and 2 bases from J; junction bases left unmatched: 7. CDR3 length: 15 amino acids. The germline V gene has CDR1 DFQATT and CDR2 SNEGSKA (reference sequence). This chain uses TRBV20-1 with TRBJ2-5, with TRBD1 matching over 7 bases. The sample was CD8+ T cells from PBMCs. The sequence came from a human donor with Susac syndrome. The CDR3 loop reads CSARVRGTAQETQYF. The CDR3 nucleotides read TGCAGTGCTAGAGTACGAGGGACAGCGCAAGAGACCCAGTACTTC.